This is a list of T cell receptor beta chains from one sample in a study of shared clonotypes between healthy human individuals. Measured with immunoSEQ multiplex PCR; TCRdb has only the in-frame clones, and not every one. In the table there are a few million clones, roughly 93% of which are singletons. The specimen was naive CD4+ T cells from PBMCs. These receptors were collected from a man between 18 and 29 years old in good health. Some clones in this sample may be carry-over from other donors' samples. CDR3s include the opening cysteine and the closing phenylalanine or tryptophan. A D gene is named only where the DNA matches it firmly. Size is stated for part of the rows, as once, few or many counts, or as a class when the clone is expanded.

>TRBV28|NA|NA|TRBJ2-4
CASSPPGDKNIQYF
TGTGCCAGCAGTCCCCCTGGGGACAAAAACATTCAGTACTTC
>TRBV10-2|NA|NA|TRBJ2-1
CASSTGTVQFF
TGCGCCAGCAGTACCGGGACTGTGCAGTTCTTC
>TRBV4-2|NA|NA|TRBJ2-4
CASSPQGGGNIQYF
TGTGCCAGCAGCCCCCAGGGGGGTGGAAACATTCAGTACTTC
>TRBV7-9|TRBD1|NA|TRBJ2-2
CASSLWTGMYTGELFF
TGTGCCAGCAGCCTCTGGACAGGGATGTACACCGGGGAGCTGTTTTTT
>TRBV7-2|NA|NA|TRBJ1-5
CASSLDSLNNQPQHF
TGTGCCAGCAGCCTGGACAGCTTAAACAATCAGCCCCAGCATTTT
>TRBV6-5|TRBD1|NA|TRBJ1-5
CASKSGQHNQPQHF
TGTGCCAGCAAATCGGGACAGCATAATCAGCCCCAGCATTTT
>TRBV25-1|NA|NA|TRBJ2-5
CASSPTGRETQYF
TGTGCCAGCTCCCCGACAGGGAGGGAGACCCAGTACTTC
>TRBV10-3|TRBD2|NA|TRBJ2-1
CAISETSGTHNEQFF
TGTGCCATCAGCGAGACTAGCGGGACACACAATGAGCAGTTCTTC
>TRBV5-1|TRBD1|NA|TRBJ2-7
CASRQGAGYEQYF
TGCGCCAGCAGACAGGGGGCCGGCTACGAGCAGTACTTC
>TRBV4-1|TRBD1|NA|TRBJ1-2
CASSQGTGDFWGYTF
TGCGCCAGCAGCCAAGGGACAGGGGACTTTTGGGGCTACACCTTC
>TRBV27|NA|NA|TRBJ1-5
CASSFGGAGNQPQHF
TGTGCCAGCAGTTTTGGAGGGGCTGGCAATCAGCCCCAGCATTTT
>TRBV10-3|NA|NA|TRBJ1-1
CASLPRLGIMNTEAFF
TGTGCCTCCCTACCCAGGTTAGGAATAATGAACACTGAAGCTTTCTTT
>TRBV6-5|NA|NA|TRBJ2-5
CASREGAWQETQYF
TGTGCCAGCCGGGAGGGGGCTTGGCAAGAGACCCAGTACTTC
>TRBV28|NA|NA|TRBJ2-7
CASSPMKGRTGPLLREQYF
TGTGCCAGCAGTCCCATGAAGGGGAGGACGGGTCCGTTGCTGAGGGAGCAGTACTTC
>TRBV14|NA|few|TRBJ2-2
CASSLQGWTGELFF
TGTGCCAGCAGCCTCCAGGGATGGACCGGGGAGCTGTTTTTT
>TRBV27|NA|NA|TRBJ2-7
CASSSTLSYEQYF
TGTGCCAGCAGTTCGACACTTTCCTACGAGCAGTACTTC
>TRBV15|NA|NA|TRBJ2-7
CATSRATHEQYF
TGTGCCACCAGCAGAGCGACCCACGAGCAGTACTTC
>TRBV5-4|TRBD1|NA|TRBJ2-2
CASSLEQGSGELFF
TGTGCCAGCAGCTTGGAACAGGGGTCCGGGGAGCTGTTTTTT
>TRBV15|TRBD2|NA|TRBJ2-2
CATSRDRTSGNTGELFF
TGTGCCACCAGCAGAGATAGGACTAGCGGGAATACCGGGGAGCTGTTTTTT
>TRBV5-1|NA|once|TRBJ2-2
CASSSTPSVNTGELFF
TGCGCCAGCAGCTCTACCCCTAGCGTTAACACCGGGGAGCTGTTTTTT
>TRBV2|NA|NA|TRBJ1-2
CAWGETNYGYTF
TGTGCCTGGGGGGAAACTAACTATGGCTACACCTTC
>TRBV27|NA|NA|TRBJ1-4
CASSLADQGKLFF
TGTGCCAGCAGTTTAGCGGACCAGGGGAAACTGTTTTTT
>TRBV28|TRBD2|NA|TRBJ2-7
CASSPASGSGVDEQYF
TGTGCCAGCAGTCCCGCTAGCGGGAGCGGTGTTGACGAGCAGTACTTC
>TRBV19|NA|once|TRBJ2-5
CASSATDQETQYF
TGTGCCAGTAGTGCCACAGACCAAGAGACCCAGTACTTC
>TRBV27|NA|NA|TRBJ2-5
CASKIASGYRGTQYF
TGTGCCAGCAAAATTGCCAGCGGGTACAGGGGGACCCAGTACTTC
>TRBV18|TRBD1|NA|TRBJ1-5
CASSQQRQGNQPQHF
TGTGCCAGCTCCCAACAGAGACAGGGGAATCAGCCCCAGCATTTT